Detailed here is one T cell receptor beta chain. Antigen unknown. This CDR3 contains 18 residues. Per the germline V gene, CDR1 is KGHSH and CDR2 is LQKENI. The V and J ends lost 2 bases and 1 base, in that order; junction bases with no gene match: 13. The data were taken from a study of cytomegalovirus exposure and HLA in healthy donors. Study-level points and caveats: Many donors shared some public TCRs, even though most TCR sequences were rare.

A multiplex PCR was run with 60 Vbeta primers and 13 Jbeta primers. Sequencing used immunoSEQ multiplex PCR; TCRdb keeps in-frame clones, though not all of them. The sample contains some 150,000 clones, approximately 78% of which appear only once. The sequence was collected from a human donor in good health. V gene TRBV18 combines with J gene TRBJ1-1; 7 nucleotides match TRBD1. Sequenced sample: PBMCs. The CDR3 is CASSPNSGGRGANTEAFF. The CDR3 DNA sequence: TGTGCCAGCTCACCAAATTCGGGCGGCAGGGGGGCGAACACTGAAGCTTTCTTT. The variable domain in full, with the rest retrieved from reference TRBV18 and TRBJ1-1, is NAGVMQNPRHLVRRRGQEARLRCSPMKGHSHVYWYRQLPEEGLKFMVYLQKENIIDESGMPKERFSAEFPKEGPSILRIQQVVRGDSAAYFCASSPNSGGRGANTEAFFGQGTRLTVV.